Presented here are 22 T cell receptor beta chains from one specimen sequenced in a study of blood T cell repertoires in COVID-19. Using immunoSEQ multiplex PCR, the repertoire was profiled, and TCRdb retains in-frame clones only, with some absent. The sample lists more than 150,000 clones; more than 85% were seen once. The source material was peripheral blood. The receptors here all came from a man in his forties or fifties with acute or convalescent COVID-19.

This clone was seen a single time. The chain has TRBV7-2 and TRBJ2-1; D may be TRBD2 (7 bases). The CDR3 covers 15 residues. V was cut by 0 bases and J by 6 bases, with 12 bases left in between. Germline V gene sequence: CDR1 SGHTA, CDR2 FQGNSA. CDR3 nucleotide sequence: TGTGCCAGCAGCTTAGCGGGGGGGCCCTTCAATGAGCAGTTCTTC. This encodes CASSLAGGPFNEQFF.

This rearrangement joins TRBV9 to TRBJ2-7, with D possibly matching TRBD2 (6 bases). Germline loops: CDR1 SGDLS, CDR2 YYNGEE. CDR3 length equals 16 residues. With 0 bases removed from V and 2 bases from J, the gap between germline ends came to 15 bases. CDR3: CASSVASGEVAYEQYF. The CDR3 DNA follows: TGTGCCAGCAGCGTAGCCTCGGGGGAGGTAGCCTACGAGCAGTACTTC.

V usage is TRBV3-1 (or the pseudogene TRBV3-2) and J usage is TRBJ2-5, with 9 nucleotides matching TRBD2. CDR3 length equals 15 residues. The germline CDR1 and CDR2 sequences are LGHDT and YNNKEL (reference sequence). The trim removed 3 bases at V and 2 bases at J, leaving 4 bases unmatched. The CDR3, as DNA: TGTGCCAGCAGCCAGGGTCTAGCGGGACAAGAGACCCAGTACTTC. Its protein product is CASSQGLAGQETQYF.

The CDR3 is CASSATRRTDTQYF. CDR3 sequence (DNA): TGTGCCAGCAGCGCGACAAGACGCACAGATACGCAGTATTTT. This chain connects TRBV9 to TRBJ2-3; no firm D call. The CDR3 length is 14 residues. The V end lost 3 bases, the J end lost 1 base, and 9 bases lay between the germline ends. Looked up from germline, CDR1 is SGDLS and CDR2 is YYNGEE.

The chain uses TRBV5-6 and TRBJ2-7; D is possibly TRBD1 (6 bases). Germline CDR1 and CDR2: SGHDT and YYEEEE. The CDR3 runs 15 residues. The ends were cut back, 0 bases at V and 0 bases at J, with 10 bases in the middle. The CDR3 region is CASSLVGGPSYEQYV. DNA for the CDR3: TGTGCCAGCAGCTTGGTAGGGGGACCCTCCTACGAGCAGTACGTC.

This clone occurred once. CDR3 coding DNA: TGTGCCAGCAGCCCCGGGACTAGCGGTACAGATACGCAGTATTTT. It translates to CASSPGTSGTDTQYF. This chain uses TRBV7-2 with TRBJ2-3; 11 positions match TRBD2. Trimming removed 5 bases from V and 3 bases from J; junction bases left unmatched: 4. This CDR3 is 15 amino acids long. CDR1 SGHTA and CDR2 FQGNSA come from the germline V gene.

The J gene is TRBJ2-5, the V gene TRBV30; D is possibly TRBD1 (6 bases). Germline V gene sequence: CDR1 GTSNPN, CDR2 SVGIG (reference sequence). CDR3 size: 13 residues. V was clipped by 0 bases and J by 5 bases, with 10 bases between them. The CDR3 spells CAWSVGGWETQYF. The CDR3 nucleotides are TGTGCCTGGAGTGTAGGGGGTTGGGAGACCCAGTACTTC.

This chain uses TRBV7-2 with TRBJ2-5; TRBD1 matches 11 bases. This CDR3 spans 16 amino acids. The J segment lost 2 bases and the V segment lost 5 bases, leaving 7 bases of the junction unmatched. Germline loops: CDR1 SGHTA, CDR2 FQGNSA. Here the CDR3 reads CASSAVGTGGQETQYF. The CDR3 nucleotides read TGTGCCAGCAGCGCAGTGGGGACAGGGGGTCAAGAGACCCAGTACTTC. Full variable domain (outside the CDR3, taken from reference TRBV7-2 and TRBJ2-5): GAGVSQSPSNKVTEKGKDVELRCDPISGHTALYWYRQSLGQGLEFLIYFQGNSAPDKSGLPSDRFSAERTGGSVSTLTIQRTQQEDSAVYLCASSAVGTGGQETQYFGPGTRLLVL.

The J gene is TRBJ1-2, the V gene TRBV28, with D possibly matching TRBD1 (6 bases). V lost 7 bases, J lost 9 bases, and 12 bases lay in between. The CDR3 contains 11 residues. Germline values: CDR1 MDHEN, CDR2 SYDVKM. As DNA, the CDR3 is TGTGCCAGCACCCTTGGGGGCAGCTACACCTTC. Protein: CASTLGGSYTF.

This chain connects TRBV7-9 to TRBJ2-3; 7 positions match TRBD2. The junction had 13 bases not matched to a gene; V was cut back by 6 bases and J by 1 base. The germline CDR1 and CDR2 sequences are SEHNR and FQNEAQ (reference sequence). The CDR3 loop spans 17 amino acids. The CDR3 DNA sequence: TGTGCCAGCAGAAAGACGAGGACTAGAAGGGGCACAGATACGCAGTATTTT. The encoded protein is CASRKTRTRRGTDTQYF.

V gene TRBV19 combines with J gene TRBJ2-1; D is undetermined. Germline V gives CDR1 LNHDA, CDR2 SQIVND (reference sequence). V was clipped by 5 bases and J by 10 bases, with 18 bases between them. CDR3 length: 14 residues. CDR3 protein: CASSSMAPGWEQFF. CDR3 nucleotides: TGTGCCAGTAGTTCAATGGCACCCGGGTGGGAGCAGTTCTTC.

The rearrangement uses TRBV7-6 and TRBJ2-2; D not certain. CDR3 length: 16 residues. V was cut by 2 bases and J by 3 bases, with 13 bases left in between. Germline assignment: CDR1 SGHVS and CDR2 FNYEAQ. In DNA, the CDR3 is TGTGCCAGCAGCTTATCGGGTTTAGGTGACACCGGGGAGCTGTTTTTT. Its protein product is CASSLSGLGDTGELFF.

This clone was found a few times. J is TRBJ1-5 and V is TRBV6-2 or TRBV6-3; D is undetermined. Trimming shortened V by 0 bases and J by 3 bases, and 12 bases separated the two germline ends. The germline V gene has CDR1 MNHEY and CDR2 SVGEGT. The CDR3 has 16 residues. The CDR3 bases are TGTGCCAGCAGTTACTCGACTTCCGGGAACAATCAGCCCCAGCATTTT. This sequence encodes CASSYSTSGNNQPQHF.

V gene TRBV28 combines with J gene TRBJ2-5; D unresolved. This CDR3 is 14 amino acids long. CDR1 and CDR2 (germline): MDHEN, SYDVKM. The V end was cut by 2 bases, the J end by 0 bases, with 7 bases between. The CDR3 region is CASSLGHNQETQYF. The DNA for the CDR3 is TGTGCCAGCAGTTTAGGGCACAACCAAGAGACCCAGTACTTC.

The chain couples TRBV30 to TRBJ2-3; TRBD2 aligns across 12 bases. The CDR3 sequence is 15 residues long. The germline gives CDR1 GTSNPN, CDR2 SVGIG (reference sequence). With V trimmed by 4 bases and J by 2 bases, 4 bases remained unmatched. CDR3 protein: CAWTSGRAPTDTQYF. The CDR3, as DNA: TGTGCCTGGACTAGCGGGAGGGCCCCCACAGATACGCAGTATTTT.

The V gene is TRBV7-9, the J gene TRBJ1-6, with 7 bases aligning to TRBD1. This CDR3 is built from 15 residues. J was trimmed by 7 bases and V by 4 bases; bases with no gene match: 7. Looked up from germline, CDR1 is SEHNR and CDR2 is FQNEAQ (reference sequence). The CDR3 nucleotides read TGTGCCAGCAGCTCCGGGACAGTAGACAATTCACCCCTCCACTTT. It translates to CASSSGTVDNSPLHF.

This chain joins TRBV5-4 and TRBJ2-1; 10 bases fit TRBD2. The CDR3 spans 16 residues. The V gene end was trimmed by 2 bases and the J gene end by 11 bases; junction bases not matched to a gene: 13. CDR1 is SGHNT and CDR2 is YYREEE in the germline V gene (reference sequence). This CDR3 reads CASSLSSGSGNEKQFF. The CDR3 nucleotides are TGTGCCAGCAGCTTATCTAGCGGGAGCGGGAATGAGAAGCAGTTCTTC.

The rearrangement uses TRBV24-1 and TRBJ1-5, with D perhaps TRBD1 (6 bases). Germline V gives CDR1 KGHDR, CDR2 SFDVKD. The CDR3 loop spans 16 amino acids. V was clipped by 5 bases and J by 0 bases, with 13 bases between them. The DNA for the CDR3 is TGTGCCACCAGTGTCGGGACACCTTATAGCAATCAGCCCCAGCATTTT. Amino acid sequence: CATSVGTPYSNQPQHF.

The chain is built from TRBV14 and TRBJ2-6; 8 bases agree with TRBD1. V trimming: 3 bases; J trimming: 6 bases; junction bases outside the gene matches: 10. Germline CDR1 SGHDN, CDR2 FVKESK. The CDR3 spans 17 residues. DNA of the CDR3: TGTGCCAGCAGCCACGGACAGGGACCCGGATCGGCCAACGTCCTGACTTTC. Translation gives CASSHGQGPGSANVLTF.

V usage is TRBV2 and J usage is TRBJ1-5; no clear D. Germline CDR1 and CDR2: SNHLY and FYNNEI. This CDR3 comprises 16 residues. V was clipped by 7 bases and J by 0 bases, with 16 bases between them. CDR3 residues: CASKLSGLYSNQPQHF. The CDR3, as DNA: TGTGCCAGCAAACTCTCCGGACTGTATAGCAATCAGCCCCAGCATTTT.

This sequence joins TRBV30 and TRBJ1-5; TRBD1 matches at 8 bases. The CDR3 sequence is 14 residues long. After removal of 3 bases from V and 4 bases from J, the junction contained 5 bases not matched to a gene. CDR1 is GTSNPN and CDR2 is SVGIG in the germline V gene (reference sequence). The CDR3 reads CAWSQGARNQPQHF. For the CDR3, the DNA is TGTGCCTGGAGCCAGGGGGCAAGGAATCAGCCCCAGCATTTT. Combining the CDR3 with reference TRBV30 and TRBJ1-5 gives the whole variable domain SQTIHQWPATLVQPVGSPLSLECTVEGTSNPNLYWYRQAAGRGLQLLFYSVGIGQISSEVPQNLSASRPQDRQFILSSKKLLLSDSGFYLCAWSQGARNQPQHFGDGTRLSIL.

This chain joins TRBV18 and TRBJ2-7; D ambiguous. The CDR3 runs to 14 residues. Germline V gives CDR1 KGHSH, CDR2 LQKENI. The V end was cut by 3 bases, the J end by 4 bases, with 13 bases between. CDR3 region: CASSPSLVGYEQYF. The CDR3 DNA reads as TGTGCCAGCTCACCGTCCCTAGTGGGTTACGAGCAGTACTTC.